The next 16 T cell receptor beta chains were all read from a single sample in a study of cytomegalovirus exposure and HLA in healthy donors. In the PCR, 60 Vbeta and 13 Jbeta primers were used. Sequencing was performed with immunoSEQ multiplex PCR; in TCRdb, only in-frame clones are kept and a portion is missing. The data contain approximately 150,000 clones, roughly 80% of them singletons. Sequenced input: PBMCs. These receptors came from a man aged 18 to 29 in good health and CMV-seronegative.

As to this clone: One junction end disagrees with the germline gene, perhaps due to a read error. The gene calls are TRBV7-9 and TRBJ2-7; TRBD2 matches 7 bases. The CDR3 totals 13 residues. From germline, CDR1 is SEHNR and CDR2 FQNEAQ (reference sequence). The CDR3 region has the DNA TGTTCCAGCAGCCGGGGGGAGGGGTACGAGCAGTACTTC. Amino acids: CSSSRGEGYEQYF.

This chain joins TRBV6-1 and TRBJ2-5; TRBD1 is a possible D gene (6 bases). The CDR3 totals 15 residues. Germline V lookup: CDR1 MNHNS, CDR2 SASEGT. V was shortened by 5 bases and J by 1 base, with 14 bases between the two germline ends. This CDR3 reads CASSSTWTAQETQYF. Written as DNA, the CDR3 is TGTGCCAGCAGTTCAACCTGGACAGCCCAAGAGACCCAGTACTTC.

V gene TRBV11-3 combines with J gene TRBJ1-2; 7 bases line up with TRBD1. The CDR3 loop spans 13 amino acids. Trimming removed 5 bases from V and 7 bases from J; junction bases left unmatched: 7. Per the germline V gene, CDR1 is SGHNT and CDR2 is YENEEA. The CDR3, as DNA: TGTGCCAGCAGCCAGGGGGGAGGAACTGGCTACACCTTC. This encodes CASSQGGGTGYTF. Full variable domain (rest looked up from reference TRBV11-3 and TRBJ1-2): EAGVVQSPRYKIIEKKQPVAFWCNPISGHNTLYWYLQNLGQGPELLIRYENEEAVDDSQLPKDRFSAERLKGVDSTLKIQPAELGDSAVYLCASSQGGGTGYTFGSGTRLTVV.

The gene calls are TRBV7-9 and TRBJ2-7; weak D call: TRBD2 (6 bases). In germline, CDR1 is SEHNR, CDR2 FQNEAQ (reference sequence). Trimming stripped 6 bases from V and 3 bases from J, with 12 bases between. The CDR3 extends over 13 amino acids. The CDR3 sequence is CASSSGTYYEQYF. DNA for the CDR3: TGTGCCAGCAGTTCAGGGACTTACTACGAGCAGTACTTC.

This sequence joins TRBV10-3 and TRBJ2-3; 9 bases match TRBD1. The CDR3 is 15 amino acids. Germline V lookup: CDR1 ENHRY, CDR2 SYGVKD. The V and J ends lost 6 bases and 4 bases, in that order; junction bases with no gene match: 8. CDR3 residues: CAIRHTGGGSDTQYF. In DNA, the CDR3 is TGTGCCATCAGGCACACAGGGGGCGGTTCAGATACGCAGTATTTT.

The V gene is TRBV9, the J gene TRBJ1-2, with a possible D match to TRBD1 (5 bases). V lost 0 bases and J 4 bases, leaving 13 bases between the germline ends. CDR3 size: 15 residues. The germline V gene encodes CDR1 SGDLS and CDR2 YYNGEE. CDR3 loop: CASSVGGREAYGYTF. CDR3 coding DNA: TGTGCCAGCAGCGTAGGTGGCAGGGAGGCCTATGGCTACACCTTC.

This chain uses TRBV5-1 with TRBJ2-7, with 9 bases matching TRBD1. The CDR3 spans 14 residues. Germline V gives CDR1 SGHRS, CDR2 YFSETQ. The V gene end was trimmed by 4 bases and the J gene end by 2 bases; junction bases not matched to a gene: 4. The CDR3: CASSVTGGTYEQYF. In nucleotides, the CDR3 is TGCGCCAGCAGCGTGACAGGGGGGACCTACGAGCAGTACTTC.

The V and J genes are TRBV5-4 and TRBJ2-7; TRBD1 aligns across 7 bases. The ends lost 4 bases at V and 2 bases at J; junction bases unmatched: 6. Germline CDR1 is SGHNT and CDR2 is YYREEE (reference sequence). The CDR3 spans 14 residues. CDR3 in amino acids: CASSPVGQPYEQYF. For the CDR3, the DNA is TGTGCCAGCAGCCCGGTGGGACAGCCCTACGAGCAGTACTTC.

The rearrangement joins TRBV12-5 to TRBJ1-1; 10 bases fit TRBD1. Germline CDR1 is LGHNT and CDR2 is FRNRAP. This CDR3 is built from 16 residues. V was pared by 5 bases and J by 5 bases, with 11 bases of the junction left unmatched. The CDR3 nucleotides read TGTGCTAGTGGTCTCAAGACAGGGGGCTACGGAACTGAAGCTTTCTTT. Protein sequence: CASGLKTGGYGTEAFF.

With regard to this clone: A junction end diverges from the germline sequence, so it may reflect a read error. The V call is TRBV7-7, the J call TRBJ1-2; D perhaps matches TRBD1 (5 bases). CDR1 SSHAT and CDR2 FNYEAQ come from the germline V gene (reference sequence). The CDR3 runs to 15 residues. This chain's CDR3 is CASSLAGGAGEGYTF. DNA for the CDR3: TGTGCTAGCAGCTTAGCGGGGGGTGCCGGCGAAGGCTACACCTTC. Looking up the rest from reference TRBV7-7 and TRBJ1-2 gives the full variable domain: GAGVSQSPRYKVTKRGQDVTLRCDPISSHATLYWYQQALGQGPEFLTYFNYEAQPDKSGLPSDRFSAERPEGSISTLTIQRTEQRDSAMYRCASSLAGGAGEGYTFGSGTRLTVV.

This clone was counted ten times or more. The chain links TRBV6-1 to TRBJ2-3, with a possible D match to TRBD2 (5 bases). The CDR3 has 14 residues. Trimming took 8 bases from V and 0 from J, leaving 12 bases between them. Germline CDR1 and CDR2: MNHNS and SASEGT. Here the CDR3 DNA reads TGTGCCAGCGGGGTAAGGAGGAGCACAGATACGCAGTATTTT. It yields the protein CASGVRRSTDTQYF.

CDR3 amino acids: CASSWTGGGTDTQYF. The CDR3 DNA follows: TGTGCCAGCAGCTGGACAGGTGGTGGCACAGATACGCAGTATTTT. The chain recombines TRBV7-6 with TRBJ2-3; 7 bases are shared with TRBD1. The CDR3 has 15 amino acids. In germline, CDR1 is SGHVS, CDR2 FNYEAQ. V gave up 4 bases and J gave up 1 base; unmatched junction bases: 5.

DNA of the CDR3: TGCGCCAGCAGCTTTGGTCGGACAGGGGGTACTGAAGCTTTCTTT. Translation: CASSFGRTGGTEAFF. The chain couples TRBV5-1 to TRBJ1-1, with 10 bases identical to TRBD1. V lost 2 bases and J lost 5; bases outside the gene matches: 6. This CDR3 region has 15 residues. CDR1 and CDR2 from the germline V gene are SGHRS and YFSETQ. Filled out from reference TRBV5-1 and TRBJ1-1, the complete variable domain reads KAGVTQTPRYLIKTRGQQVTLSCSPISGHRSVSWYQQTPGQGLQFLFEYFSETQRNKGNFPGRFSGRQFSNSRSEMNVSTLELGDSALYLCASSFGRTGGTEAFFGQGTRLTVV.

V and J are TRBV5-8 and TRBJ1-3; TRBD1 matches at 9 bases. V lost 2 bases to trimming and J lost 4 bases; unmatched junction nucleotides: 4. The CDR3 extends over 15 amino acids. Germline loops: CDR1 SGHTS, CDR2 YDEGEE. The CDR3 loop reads CASSLGTGSGNTIYF. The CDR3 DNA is TGTGCCAGCAGCTTAGGGACAGGGTCCGGAAACACCATATATTTT.

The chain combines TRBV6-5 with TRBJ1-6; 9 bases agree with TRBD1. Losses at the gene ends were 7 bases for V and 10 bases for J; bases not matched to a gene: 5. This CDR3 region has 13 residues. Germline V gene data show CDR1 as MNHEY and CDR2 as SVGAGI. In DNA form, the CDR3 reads TGTGCCAGCAATCGGGACAGGGACTCACCCCTCCACTTT. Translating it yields CASNRDRDSPLHF.

Written as DNA, the CDR3 is TGTGCCACTAATGCGGCCTTAGGGGCCAAGGGATTCGCCGGGGAGCTGTTTTTT. Amino acid sequence: CATNAALGAKGFAGELFF. This chain joins TRBV19 and TRBJ2-2, with D perhaps TRBD1 (5 bases). V lost 10 bases to trimming and J lost 6 bases, with 30 bases between them. Germline V gives CDR1 LNHDA, CDR2 SQIVND (reference sequence). This CDR3 is 18 amino acids long. Filled out from reference TRBV19 and TRBJ2-2, the complete variable domain reads DGGITQSPKYLFRKEGQNVTLSCEQNLNHDAMYWYRQDPGQGLRLIYYSQIVNDFQKGDIAEGYSVSREKKESFPLTVTSAQKNPTAFYLCATNAALGAKGFAGELFFGEGSRLTVL.